The 9 T cell receptor beta chains listed next were all sequenced from one sample in a study of CD8+ T cells in alopecia areata. cDNA prepared by RNA extraction and subsequent reverse transcription served as the template for sequencing. Using immunoSEQ multiplex PCR, the repertoire was profiled, and TCRdb retains in-frame clones only, with some absent. The table lists some 200,000 clones, around three fifths of them singletons, with roughly 14% in the top ten. Sample: CD4+ T cells sorted from blood, taken at week 0. All receptors derive from a human donor with alopecia areata.

This chain uses TRBV10-2 with TRBJ1-4, with D possibly being TRBD1 (6 bases). The V gene lost 6 bases and the J gene lost 8 bases, with 10 bases spanning the gap. Germline values: CDR1 WSHSY, CDR2 SAAADI. This CDR3 comprises 12 residues. CDR3 sequence: CASSRGNEKLFF. The CDR3 coding sequence is TGCGCCAGCAGCAGGGGCAACGAAAAACTGTTTTTT.

This clone was counted once. V usage is TRBV30 and J usage is TRBJ2-1; D not resolved. The germline V gene encodes CDR1 GTSNPN and CDR2 SVGIG (reference sequence). The CDR3 is 12 amino acids. The V end was cut by 2 bases, the J end by 2 bases, with 4 bases between. CDR3 DNA sequence: TGTGCCTGGAGTCAGGCCTACAATGAGCAGTTCTTC. Amino acid sequence: CAWSQAYNEQFF. Drawing the rest from reference TRBV30 and TRBJ2-1, the complete variable domain is SQTIHQWPATLVQPVGSPLSLECTVEGTSNPNLYWYRQAAGRGLQLLFYSVGIGQISSEVPQNLSASRPQDRQFILSSKKLLLSDSGFYLCAWSQAYNEQFFGPGTRLTVL.

The rearrangement uses TRBV29-1 and TRBJ2-5; TRBD1 aligns across 7 bases. The better agreement between TRBJ2-7 and the DNA end casts doubt on the J call. The CDR3 covers 14 residues. CDR1 and CDR2 (germline): SQVTM, ANQGSEA. The CDR3 bases are TGCAGCGTTGAGGACGCTGACAGGGCCTACGAGCAGTACTTC. Translation gives CSVEDADRAYEQYF.

This chain connects TRBV7-2 to TRBJ1-2, with D unclear. CDR3 length: 14 residues. V shed 5 bases and J shed 5 bases, with 15 bases lying between them. Germline loops: CDR1 SGHTA, CDR2 FQGNSA. For the CDR3, the DNA is TGTGCCAGCAGCCATGGTCTTGATTATTATGGCTACACCTTC. It encodes CASSHGLDYYGYTF. Complete variable domain (other parts from reference TRBV7-2 and TRBJ1-2): GAGVSQSPSNKVTEKGKDVELRCDPISGHTALYWYRQSLGQGLEFLIYFQGNSAPDKSGLPSDRFSAERTGGSVSTLTIQRTQQEDSAVYLCASSHGLDYYGYTFGSGTRLTVV.

This clone was picked up many times. This chain joins TRBV30 and TRBJ2-7, with D tentatively TRBD1 (6 bases). Trimming shortened V by 1 base and J by 3 bases, and 16 bases separated the two germline ends. The CDR3 is 15 residues long. Germline values: CDR1 GTSNPN, CDR2 SVGIG (reference sequence). CDR3 sequence: CAWSEFQPGVYEQYF. The CDR3 DNA reads TGTGCCTGGAGTGAGTTCCAGCCAGGGGTCTACGAGCAGTACTTC.

A remark on this clone: The same CDR3 also results from other DNA sequences found in this sample. The gene calls are TRBV5-1 and TRBJ2-5; D unclear. CDR1 SGHRS and CDR2 YFSETQ come from the germline V gene. This CDR3 comprises 12 residues. V lost 2 bases to trimming and J lost 5 bases, with 7 bases between them. CDR3 region: CASSLVGETQYF. The DNA of the CDR3 is TGCGCCAGCAGCTTAGTTGGGGAGACCCAGTACTTC.

V usage is TRBV5-1 and J usage is TRBJ1-5, with TRBD1 as a possible D gene (5 bases). Trimming shortened V by 0 bases and J by 6 bases, and 13 bases separated the two germline ends. The CDR3 consists of 15 residues. Germline V gene data show CDR1 as SGHRS and CDR2 as YFSETQ. CDR3 coding DNA: TGCGCCAGCAGCTTGGGGGGGACTGGTGGTCAGCCCCAGCATTTT. This encodes CASSLGGTGGQPQHF.

The chain combines TRBV2 with TRBJ1-6; D unclear. This CDR3 contains 13 residues. Germline V gene sequence: CDR1 SNHLY, CDR2 FYNNEI. V lost 4 bases and J lost 7, with 8 bases in between. This CDR3 reads CASSVGSNSPLHF. CDR3 DNA: TGTGCCAGCAGTGTGGGGTCAAATTCACCCCTCCACTTT.

The V and J genes are TRBV4-1 and TRBJ2-5; TRBD2 aligns across 13 bases. V trimming: 1 base; J trimming: 5 bases; junction bases outside the gene matches: 7. Germline assignment: CDR1 MGHRA and CDR2 YSYEKL. This CDR3 region has 17 residues. Written as DNA, the CDR3 is TGCGCCAGCAGCCAAGGGACTAGCGGGGGCACGAGGGAGACCCAGTACTTC. This codes for CASSQGTSGGTRETQYF.